A single sample is the source of the 28 T cell receptor beta chains below, sequenced in a study of response to subunit inactivated influenza vaccine (dated 2018 in TCRdb). The protocol used for the library was RT-PCR. Sequencing used an Illumina HiSeq 2500. In-frame beta chains were kept once TCRdb had trimmed the public reads at Q25 with fastp and called clones with MiXCR. CDR3 protein sequences are deduplicated, and each keeps its most common genes and DNA. For this sample the table gives 650,000 to 800,000 distinct CDR3 sequences, of which about 18% were detected only once. Approximately 11% of the sample belongs to the ten largest clones. Material: PBMCs from blood, obtained 4 to 6 days after vaccination. These receptors all stem from a man in his forties or fifties who received an inactivated influenza vaccine. Donor details come from another sample of the same person, matched by shared clones.

This clonotype was found many times. V usage is TRBV4-3 and J usage is TRBJ2-7; D uncertain. Germline values: CDR1 LGHNA, CDR2 YSLEER. V lost 0 bases, J lost 7 bases, and 10 bases lay in between. CDR3 length equals 13 residues. CDR3 nucleotide sequence: TGCGCCAGCAGCCAAGATCAGTACATGGAGCAGTACTTC. Its translation is CASSQDQYMEQYF.

This clonotype was observed at least ten times. The chain combines TRBV4-3 with TRBJ2-2; possible D gene TRBD2, 6 bases. This CDR3 spans 15 amino acids. Trimming left V 4 bases short and J 6 bases short, with 15 bases between. The V gene's germline CDR1 is LGHNA and CDR2 YSLEER. DNA for the CDR3: TGCGCCAGCAGCCGGAGACTAGGTCAAGCCGGGGAGCTGTTTTTT. It translates to CASSRRLGQAGELFF.

This clonotype has only a few counts. With a much larger clone just one base away, this may be a read error. The chain uses TRBV6-2 or TRBV6-3 and TRBJ2-2, with D perhaps matching TRBD2 (5 bases). The CDR3 totals 18 residues. Germline CDR1 MNHEY, CDR2 SVGEGT. The CDR3 DNA reads TGTGCCAGCATCCCCTTCGACGGGGTAAAAGGGAACATCGGGGAGCTGTTTTTT. This encodes CASIPFDGVKGNIGELFF.

The gene calls are TRBV25-1 and TRBJ2-1; D not resolved. V gave up 3 bases and J gave up 8 bases, with 8 bases separating them. Germline lookup yields CDR1 MGHDK and CDR2 SYGVNS. The CDR3 runs 12 residues. CDR3 nucleotide sequence: TGTGCCAGCAGTGATCTTGTTGATGAGCAGTTCTTC. Translated: CASSDLVDEQFF.

The chain links TRBV7-2 to TRBJ2-7; D uncertain. CDR1 is SGHTA and CDR2 is FQGNSA in the germline V gene. V lost 1 base and J lost 5, with 12 bases in between. The CDR3 is made up of 14 amino acids. CDR3: CASSLGSSSDEQYF. The CDR3 DNA reads TGTGCCAGCAGCTTAGGCAGCTCCTCGGACGAGCAGTACTTC. The full variable domain, rest sourced from reference TRBV7-2 and TRBJ2-7, is GAGVSQSPSNKVTEKGKDVELRCDPISGHTALYWYRQSLGQGLEFLIYFQGNSAPDKSGLPSDRFSAERTGGSVSTLTIQRTQQEDSAVYLCASSLGSSSDEQYFGPGTRLTVT.

This clonotype was seen a few times. The genes are TRBV20-1 and TRBJ1-3; no clear D. Germline V gene sequence: CDR1 DFQATT, CDR2 SNEGSKA (reference sequence). The CDR3 extends over 11 amino acids. V lost 5 bases and J 4 bases, leaving 6 bases between the germline ends. The CDR3 region is CSASAGNTIYF. CDR3 DNA sequence: TGCAGTGCTTCTGCGGGAAACACCATATATTTT.

This sequence joins TRBV6-1 and TRBJ1-1, with TRBD1 matching over 8 bases. This CDR3 region has 17 residues. Germline loops: CDR1 MNHNS, CDR2 SASEGT. V lost 6 bases, J lost 3 bases, and 15 bases stayed unmatched. The CDR3 reads CASSRISQGAGDTEAFF. DNA of the CDR3: TGTGCCAGCAGCCGGATTTCCCAGGGGGCAGGGGACACTGAAGCTTTCTTT.

This clonotype was seen more than once but under ten times. V and J are TRBV20-1 and TRBJ2-1; 14 bases align to TRBD2. Germline V gene sequence: CDR1 DFQATT, CDR2 SNEGSKA (reference sequence). V lost 2 bases, J lost 9 bases, and 9 bases stayed unmatched. The CDR3 is made up of 16 amino acids. The CDR3, as DNA: TGCAGTGCTAGACGCGGGACTAGCGGGAGAGTCGGTGAGCAGTTCTTC. This translates into CSARRGTSGRVGEQFF.

The rearrangement joins TRBV9 to TRBJ2-3; 7 nucleotides align to TRBD1. The CDR3 extends over 16 amino acids. Germline V CDR1 and CDR2: SGDLS, YYNGEE. Trimming at V came to 3 bases and at J to 6 bases, leaving 13 bases not matched to a gene. Here the CDR3 reads CASSAKVQGTSDTQYF. The CDR3 nucleotides read TGTGCCAGCAGCGCAAAAGTACAGGGGACCTCGGATACGCAGTATTTT. The whole variable domain, remainder taken from reference TRBV9 and TRBJ2-3, is DSGVTQTPKHLITATGQRVTLRCSPRSGDLSVYWYQQSLDQGLQFLIQYYNGEERAKGNILERFSAQQFPDLHSELNLSSLELGDSALYFCASSAKVQGTSDTQYFGPGTRLTVL.

The chain joins TRBV12-3 or TRBV12-4 to TRBJ1-4, with TRBD1 matching 9 bases. The CDR3 spans 14 residues. V lost 5 bases, J lost 7 bases, and 5 bases stayed unmatched. DNA for the CDR3: TGTGCCAGCAGTACGACAGGGGGAAGTGAAAAACTGTTTTTT. This sequence encodes CASSTTGGSEKLFF.

The chain has TRBV20-1 and TRBJ2-7; no reliable D call. Trimming took off 2 bases at V and 2 bases at J, with 10 bases between the two ends. CDR1 and CDR2 from the germline V gene are DFQATT and SNEGSKA (reference sequence). CDR3 size: 13 residues. The CDR3 nucleotides read TGCAGTGCTAGAAACCCCAGTACCTACGAGCAGTACTTC. Residues: CSARNPSTYEQYF.

The rearrangement joins TRBV20-1 to TRBJ2-1; the match to TRBD1 covers 10 bases. V gave up 6 bases and J gave up 11 bases; unmatched junction bases: 7. The germline V gene encodes CDR1 DFQATT and CDR2 SNEGSKA (reference sequence). CDR3 length: 12 amino acids. The chain's CDR3 is CSATPGQGKQFF. The CDR3 nucleotides read TGCAGTGCAACTCCGGGACAGGGGAAGCAGTTCTTC.

This clonotype came up a few times. The chain uses TRBV10-3 and TRBJ2-5; TRBD2 agrees at 8 bases. V lost 8 bases, J lost 5 bases, and 10 bases stayed unmatched. The CDR3 is 14 amino acids. Germline CDR1 reads ENHRY; CDR2 reads SYGVKD. CDR3 in DNA: TGTGCCATCGGAGACGGGGGGGTCCGGGAGACCCAGTACTTC. Encoded protein: CAIGDGGVRETQYF.

This clonotype was detected a few times. V is TRBV27 and J is TRBJ2-2; 8 positions match TRBD2. Trimming took 6 bases from V and 0 from J; bases not matched to a gene: 3. Germline V CDR1 and CDR2: MNHEY, SMNVEV (reference sequence). The CDR3 consists of 15 residues. Written as DNA, the CDR3 is TGTGCCAGCAGGATGGGACTAGCGAACACCGGGGAGCTGTTTTTT. This translates into CASRMGLANTGELFF.

This clonotype showed up many times. The chain employs TRBV5-1 and TRBJ2-1, with 9 bases that match TRBD2. Germline V CDR1 and CDR2: SGHRS, YFSETQ. The J segment lost 7 bases and the V segment lost 5 bases, leaving 13 bases of the junction unmatched. The CDR3 contains 16 residues. The CDR3 coding sequence is TGCGCCAGCAGTCGCGTAGCGGGAGAGGGTGGAAATGAGCAGTTCTTC. Its protein product is CASSRVAGEGGNEQFF. The full variable domain, its missing parts supplied by reference TRBV5-1 and TRBJ2-1, is KAGVTQTPRYLIKTRGQQVTLSCSPISGHRSVSWYQQTPGQGLQFLFEYFSETQRNKGNFPGRFSGRQFSNSRSEMNVSTLELGDSALYLCASSRVAGEGGNEQFFGPGTRLTVL.

The chain couples TRBV12-3 or TRBV12-4 to TRBJ2-5, with TRBD1 matching over 10 bases. The CDR3 has 14 amino acids. Trimming removed 6 bases from V and 5 bases from J; junction bases left unmatched: 6. The CDR3 is CASRPTGGGETQYF. For the CDR3, the DNA is TGTGCCAGCAGACCGACAGGGGGCGGGGAGACCCAGTACTTC.

J is TRBJ2-5 and V is TRBV5-1; D uncertain. The length of the CDR3 is 15 residues. The V and J ends lost 6 bases and 5 bases respectively, with 20 bases between them. Per the germline V gene, CDR1 is SGHRS and CDR2 is YFSETQ. The CDR3 here is CASTYGSSTPETQYF. CDR3 coding DNA: TGCGCCAGCACCTATGGGTCGTCAACTCCCGAGACCCAGTACTTC. The entire variable domain, with the rest obtained from reference TRBV5-1 and TRBJ2-5, is as follows: KAGVTQTPRYLIKTRGQQVTLSCSPISGHRSVSWYQQTPGQGLQFLFEYFSETQRNKGNFPGRFSGRQFSNSRSEMNVSTLELGDSALYLCASTYGSSTPETQYFGPGTRLLVL.

In its sample, this clonotype was seen a few times. The chain employs TRBV10-3 and TRBJ2-3; the D gene could be TRBD1 or TRBD2 (5 bases each). Between the trimmed V and J ends, which lost 8 bases and 2 bases, there was a span of 11 bases. The germline V gene encodes CDR1 ENHRY and CDR2 SYGVKD. This CDR3 has 13 residues. The CDR3 sequence is CAISGPYTDTQYF. Written as DNA, the CDR3 is TGTGCCATCTCGGGACCTTACACAGATACGCAGTATTTT.

The chain is built from TRBV20-1 and TRBJ2-1; TRBD1 aligns across 7 bases. CDR3 length: 14 residues. V was clipped by 6 bases and J by 8 bases; unmatched bases: 13. Looked up from germline, CDR1 is DFQATT and CDR2 is SNEGSKA (reference sequence). The CDR3 nucleotides are TGCAGTGCGGAACAGGGGCTCCATGGGGATGAGCAGTTCTTC. It is translated as CSAEQGLHGDEQFF.

This clonotype has just a few counts. This chain links TRBV24-1 with TRBJ2-2, with D uncertain. CDR1 and CDR2 from the germline V gene are KGHDR and SFDVKD. Trimming left V 4 bases short and J 2 bases short, with 16 bases between. This CDR3 comprises 17 residues. The CDR3 coding sequence is TGTGCCACCAGTGACCAAGAGTACTACCATAACACCGGGGAGCTGTTTTTT. This sequence encodes CATSDQEYYHNTGELFF.

This clonotype has a handful of counts. The chain links TRBV6-1 to TRBJ2-2; D gene ambiguous. The CDR3 sequence is 15 residues long. V gave up 4 bases and J gave up 1 base, with 10 bases separating them. The germline V gene encodes CDR1 MNHNS and CDR2 SASEGT. The CDR3 bases are TGTGCCAGCAGTGCTAAAAACTGGAACACCGGGGAGCTGTTTTTT. Residues: CASSAKNWNTGELFF.

The rearrangement uses TRBV12-3 or TRBV12-4 and TRBJ2-3, with 10 positions matching TRBD2. J was trimmed by 3 bases and V by 2 bases; bases with no gene match: 5. CDR3 length equals 16 residues. The CDR3 DNA sequence: TGTGCCAGCAGTTTATTGTCTAGCGGGGGAACAGATACGCAGTATTTT. Its translation: CASSLLSSGGTDTQYF.

This clonotype is a singleton in its sample. Given a much more abundant clone one base away, this may be a read error. The genes are TRBV10-3 and TRBJ2-2; D uncertain. V was cut by 2 bases and J by 6 bases, with 7 bases left in between. The CDR3 covers 13 residues. The germline gives CDR1 ENHRY, CDR2 SYGVKD. CDR3 sequence: CAISEVMAGELFF. CDR3 DNA: TGTGCCATCAGTGAGGTTATGGCCGGGGAGCTGTTTTTT.

This clonotype was seen ten or more times. This rearrangement joins TRBV5-1 to TRBJ2-1, with 9 bases matching TRBD1. CDR1 is SGHRS, CDR2 YFSETQ, per germline. The CDR3 runs 15 residues. V lost 2 bases, J lost 5 bases, and 5 bases stayed unmatched. DNA for the CDR3: TGCGCCAGCAGCTTAGGACAGGGGAGGGACAATGAGCAGTTCTTC. It codes for CASSLGQGRDNEQFF.

This sequence joins TRBV20-1 and TRBJ1-2; D gene uncertain. The length of the CDR3 is 12 residues. Germline CDR1 is DFQATT and CDR2 is SNEGSKA (reference sequence). Trimming cost V 4 bases and J 5 bases, with 11 bases left between them. The CDR3 DNA follows: TGCAGTGCTACTCCCGGGAGTTATGGCTACACCTTC. Its protein product is CSATPGSYGYTF.

In its sample, this clonotype was seen a few times. The chain has TRBV6-2 or TRBV6-3 and TRBJ1-1; 9 bases fit TRBD1. The germline gives CDR1 MNHEY, CDR2 SVGEGT. The CDR3 contains 20 residues. V lost 2 bases to trimming and J lost 0 bases; unmatched junction nucleotides: 16. The CDR3 region has the DNA TGTGCCAGCAGTTACACTCTCCTCGAGACAGGGGGGTATATGAACACTGAAGCTTTCTTT. This gives the protein CASSYTLLETGGYMNTEAFF.

This chain links TRBV15 with TRBJ2-2; D may be TRBD1 or TRBD2 (6 bases each). Germline lookup yields CDR1 LNHNV and CDR2 YYDKDF (reference sequence). There are 14 residues in the CDR3. V was clipped by 2 bases and J by 9 bases, with 13 bases between them. The CDR3: CATSRFGGGRELFF. The CDR3 DNA sequence: TGTGCCACCAGCAGATTTGGAGGGGGGCGGGAGCTGTTTTTT.

This clonotype was recorded once. V gene TRBV30 combines with J gene TRBJ2-1, with a possible D match to TRBD2 (5 bases). The germline gives CDR1 GTSNPN, CDR2 SVGIG (reference sequence). The CDR3 runs 16 residues. V lost 0 bases and J 8 bases, leaving 20 bases between the germline ends. The CDR3 coding sequence is TGTGCCTGGAGTGTCCGGATACCTAAATTGAGGGATGAGCAGTTCTTC. This codes for CAWSVRIPKLRDEQFF.